This passage covers 10 T cell receptor beta chains from one sample sequenced in a study of blood T cell repertoires in COVID-19. Assay used: immunoSEQ multiplex PCR; TCRdb lists only in-frame clones, some missing. Of over 90,000 clones in the sample, approximately 88% were seen once. The sample was peripheral blood. Every receptor here comes from a woman aged 55 to 70 with acute or convalescent COVID-19.

The chain is built from TRBV29-1 and TRBJ2-1; D perhaps matches TRBD2 (6 bases). Trimming removed 6 bases from V and 5 bases from J, with 17 bases in between. CDR3 size: 14 residues. In germline, CDR1 is SQVTM, CDR2 ANQGSEA. The CDR3 sequence: CSVEGVASDNEQFF. CDR3 nucleotides: TGCAGCGTGGAGGGAGTCGCGAGCGACAATGAGCAGTTCTTC.

V and J are TRBV28 and TRBJ1-2, with D tentatively TRBD1 (6 bases). CDR1 is MDHEN, CDR2 SYDVKM, per germline. V lost 5 bases to trimming and J lost 7 bases, with 14 bases between them. CDR3 length equals 13 residues. CDR3 sequence (DNA): TGTGCCAGCAGTCTTCGACAGGCGGGTGGCTACACCTTC. It yields the protein CASSLRQAGGYTF.

This clone was seen more than once but under ten times. The chain links TRBV4-2 to TRBJ1-2, with 11 positions matching TRBD1. The germline V gene has CDR1 LGHNA and CDR2 YNFKEQ. The CDR3 runs to 16 residues. Germline trimming cut 3 bases from V and 0 bases from J; bases unmatched to any gene: 3. This chain's CDR3 is CASSHGGQGANYGYTF. The CDR3 DNA is TGTGCCAGCAGCCATGGGGGACAGGGGGCTAACTATGGCTACACCTTC.

This chain uses TRBV6-2 or TRBV6-3 with TRBJ2-1, with 8 bases aligning to TRBD1. This CDR3 has 17 amino acids. The junction had 11 bases not matched to a gene; V was cut back by 1 base and J by 6 bases. Looked up from germline, CDR1 is MNHEY and CDR2 is SVGEGT. In DNA, the CDR3 is TGTGCCAGCAGTTACTACAGGGGGGTAGGGGTGACCAATGAGCAGTTCTTC. As protein: CASSYYRGVGVTNEQFF.

V gene TRBV7-8 combines with J gene TRBJ2-2; possibly TRBD2 for D (5 bases). The CDR3 has 15 residues. The germline V gene has CDR1 SGHVS and CDR2 FQNEAQ. V was cut by 5 bases and J by 1 base, with 11 bases left in between. The CDR3 coding sequence is TGTGCCAGCAGCCCCACGACTATGAACACCGGGGAGCTGTTTTTT. Amino acid sequence: CASSPTTMNTGELFF.

This chain joins TRBV7-2 and TRBJ1-2; 9 bases match TRBD1. The V gene's germline CDR1 is SGHTA and CDR2 FQGNSA. This CDR3 region has 16 residues. J was trimmed by 4 bases and V by 1 base; bases with no gene match: 7. In nucleotides, the CDR3 is TGTGCCAGCAGCTTAGGGACAGGGGTCCGGGGCTATGGCTACACCTTC. Protein: CASSLGTGVRGYGYTF.

The chain employs TRBV2 and TRBJ2-1, with TRBD1 as a possible D gene (5 bases). Germline lookup yields CDR1 SNHLY and CDR2 FYNNEI. V dropped 6 bases and J dropped 9 bases, with 12 bases sitting between them. The CDR3 covers 12 residues. The CDR3 DNA sequence: TGTGCCAGCAGAGGGGATACTGGTGAGCAGTTCTTC. As protein: CASRGDTGEQFF.

This clone was seen a single time. The chain joins TRBV28 to TRBJ1-1; no clear D gene. CDR1 is MDHEN, CDR2 SYDVKM, per germline. The CDR3 consists of 16 residues. V was cut by 3 bases and J by 0 bases, with 14 bases left in between. The CDR3 nucleotides read TGTGCCAGCAGTTTGAGGAGATGGGGAGTGAACACTGAAGCTTTCTTT. It is translated as CASSLRRWGVNTEAFF.

V and J are TRBV9 and TRBJ1-6; unclear D gene. Trimming pared 0 bases from V and 9 bases from J, leaving 13 bases between. The CDR3 totals 15 residues. CDR1 and CDR2 (germline): SGDLS, YYNGEE. As DNA, the CDR3 is TGTGCCAGCAGCGTAGATGAGGGCTTGGCTTCACCCCTCCACTTT. Protein sequence: CASSVDEGLASPLHF.

The CDR3 nucleotides read TGTGCCAGCAGGGGCAGGGGGCAGACTGAGCAGTTCTTC. This encodes CASRGRGQTEQFF. The chain carries TRBV21-1 and TRBJ2-1; the D call TRBD1 from the table was never checked on the DNA. TRBV21-1 represents a pseudogene. This CDR3 is 13 amino acids long.